The clone carrying this TCR beta chain was found a few times. Its antigen remains unknown. The CDR3 spans 15 residues. The germline V gene encodes CDR1 LNHNV and CDR2 YYDKDF (reference sequence). Trimming shortened V by 5 bases and J by 4 bases, and 17 bases separated the two germline ends. This sample is drawn from a study of T cells after yellow fever vaccination. Synthesis of TCR cDNA relied on 5'RACE template switching, which attached a universal primer site and UMIs. MiXCR, applied by TCRdb to the 5' RACE reads, yields one record per CDR3 protein. The sample has about 350,000 distinct CDR3 sequences; 8% to 9.5% are singletons. Points from the study as a whole: A large majority of primary-vaccination clones showed up again after the booster (about 97% CD4, about 87% CD8). The secondary response was weaker, and its peak arrived faster, on day 5 versus 15.

This sequence originates from a man between 18 and 35 years old who received the YFV17D yellow fever vaccine. The genes are TRBV15 and TRBJ2-5, with D possibly being TRBD1 (6 bases). The sequenced sample was PBMCs, obtained approximately 47 days after the first yellow fever vaccination. In DNA, the CDR3 is TGTGCCACCAGCGAAGAACAGGGATCGGTAGAGACCCAGTACTTC. This gives the protein CATSEEQGSVETQYF.